This T cell receptor (beta chain) emerged from a study of PD-1 blockade in mismatch repair-deficient tumors. Germline CDR1 and CDR2: SGHVS and FNYEAQ. V lost 5 bases to trimming and J lost 0 bases, with 11 bases between them. The CDR3 runs to 14 residues. Method: immunoSEQ multiplex PCR; TCRdb's copy keeps in-frame clones and lacks some. This sample carries approximately 80,000 clones, about four fifths of them seen once, and the ten largest clones take less than 6.5%. Sequencing was performed on peripheral blood, taken 44 weeks after starting pembrolizumab. This receptor was obtained from an adult with mismatch repair-deficient cancer. The chain combines TRBV7-6 with TRBJ2-7, with a weak D call TRBD2 (5 bases). CDR3 loop: CASSPGLDSYEQYF. The CDR3 nucleotides are TGTGCCAGCAGCCCCGGACTCGACTCCTACGAGCAGTACTTC.